The present entry profiles one T cell receptor beta chain with its context. Its antigen is undetermined. This record comes from a study of cytomegalovirus exposure and HLA in healthy donors. Study findings and constraints: A classifier reportedly called cytomegalovirus status with high sensitivity and specificity. According to a subsequent analysis, TCR clusters identified in the first cohort showed a tendency to co-occur across the approximately 110 validation repertoires.

Germline CDR1 and CDR2: GTSNPN and SVGIG (reference sequence). The CDR3 has 13 amino acids. V shed 0 bases and J shed 0 bases, with 3 bases lying between them. The data were produced by immunoSEQ multiplex PCR, yet TCRdb's version contains in-frame clones alone and is incomplete. The sample holds 80,000 to 95,000 clones; around 96% are singletons and the top ten take approximately 1.3%. V and J are TRBV30 and TRBJ1-3; D is unresolved. The clonotype comes from a woman aged 18-29 years in good health and CMV-seronegative. The specimen was PBMCs. As DNA, the CDR3 is TGTGCCTGGAGTGTACTCTCTGGAAACACCATATATTTT. Translation: CAWSVLSGNTIYF.